A selection of T cell receptor beta chains follows, all from one sample in a study of blood T cell repertoires in COVID-19. Assay used: immunoSEQ multiplex PCR; TCRdb lists only in-frame clones, some missing. The data contain 250,000 or so clones, 75% to 90% of them singletons. Sequencing was performed on PBMCs or T cells enriched from blood (not recorded which). All receptors come from a man in his forties or fifties who had been exposed to COVID-19. Both conserved end residues are part of each CDR3. The order of the fields is J gene, D gene, V gene, clone size, CDR3 DNA, CDR3 protein. A D gene is named only where the DNA matches it firmly. Size is stated for part of the rows, as once, few or many counts, or as a class when the clone is expanded.

>TRBJ1-1|TRBD1|TRBV6-6|NA
TGTGCCAGCAGCCAGGGGGAGTATACTGAAGCTTTCTTT
CASSQGEYTEAFF
>TRBJ1-5|NA|TRBV7-6|NA
TGTGCCAGCAGCTTAGCTATGTGGCAGGGATGGGGTCAGCCCCAGCATTTT
CASSLAMWQGWGQPQHF
>TRBJ2-3|NA|TRBV3-1/TRBV3-2|once
TGTGCCAGCAGCCAAGCGCAGGGGCTGGATACGCAGTATTTT
CASSQAQGLDTQYF
>TRBJ1-1|NA|TRBV10-3|once
TGTGCCATCAGTGCCGCAGGGGCCACTGAAGCTTTCTTT
CAISAAGATEAFF
>TRBJ1-4|NA|TRBV5-1|NA
TGCGCCAGCAGCTTGGCCGAGGGGAGGGATGAAAAACTGTTTTTT
CASSLAEGRDEKLFF
>TRBJ2-7|NA|TRBV18|few
TGTGCCAGCTCACCAGAGAACTTCTACGAGCAGTACTTC
CASSPENFYEQYF
>TRBJ1-2|NA|TRBV28|few
TGTGCCAGCAGATTAGGGTGGCAGGGACTTAACTATGGCTACACCTTC
CASRLGWQGLNYGYTF
>TRBJ2-2|TRBD2|TRBV3-1/TRBV3-2|NA
TGTGCCAGCAGCCCCGATATTGGACGGGGGGAGCGTAACACCGGGGAGCTGTTTTTT
CASSPDIGRGERNTGELFF
>TRBJ2-5|NA|TRBV6-2/TRBV6-3|NA
TGTGCCAGCAGTTACGGACTGAAACAAGAGACCCAGTACTTC
CASSYGLKQETQYF
>TRBJ1-2|TRBD1|TRBV7-3|NA
TGTGCCAGCAGCCTCAATCCGGGACAGGGGGTATTCGGCTACACCTTC
CASSLNPGQGVFGYTF
>TRBJ1-1|NA|TRBV11-2|NA
TGTGCCAGCAGCTTAGATTTGGTTCTCCGGCGGGCTTTCTTT
CASSLDLVLRRAFF
>TRBJ2-1|NA|TRBV4-1|NA
TGCGCCAGCAAGGATCGGATTGGCGGGCGCAATGAGCAGTTCTTC
CASKDRIGGRNEQFF
>TRBJ1-5|NA|TRBV9|NA
TGTGCCAGCAGCGTTGGATGGGGGGATCAGCCCCAGCATTTT
CASSVGWGDQPQHF
>TRBJ2-1|TRBD1|TRBV5-1|NA
TGCGCCAGCAGCTTGCAGGGACAGGGGGCTAATGAGCAGTTCTTC
CASSLQGQGANEQFF
>TRBJ2-5|TRBD2|TRBV4-1|NA
TGCGCCAGCAGCCAGGCTCCACTAGCGGGGGGACAAGAGACCCAGTACTTC
CASSQAPLAGGQETQYF
>TRBJ2-2|NA|TRBV5-1|NA
TGCGCCAGCAGCTTTGGTAGGTGGGAGCTCTGGTCAGGGGCCACCGGGGAGCTGTTTTTT
CASSFGRWELWSGATGELFF
>TRBJ2-5|TRBD2|TRBV5-1|NA
TGCGCCAGCAGCCAGGGACTAGGGCCGTCTCCGGAGTACTTC
CASSQGLGPSPEYF
>TRBJ1-1|NA|TRBV7-3|NA
TGTGCCAGCAGCTTAAATTTTCTGGGGGCAGGCACTGAAGCTTTCTTT
CASSLNFLGAGTEAFF
>TRBJ2-1|TRBD1|TRBV5-1|NA
TGCGCCAGCAGCTTGGCAAACAGGGGCAATGAGCAGTTCTTC
CASSLANRGNEQFF
>TRBJ2-1|NA|TRBV5-1|NA
TGCGCCAGCAGCTCCCCTCCAGAGGTTGAGCAGTTCTTC
CASSSPPEVEQFF
>TRBJ2-1|NA|TRBV30|NA
TGTGCCTGGAGTGTAGGCAGGCCTTACGGCTCCTACAATGAGCAGTTCTTC
CAWSVGRPYGSYNEQFF
>TRBJ1-2|NA|TRBV18|NA
TGTGCCAGCTCACCCACAAACTATGGCTACACCTTC
CASSPTNYGYTF
>TRBJ2-1|TRBD2|TRBV5-4|NA
TGTGCCAGCAGCTCGCCCAGCGGGGCAGACAATGAGCAGTTCTTC
CASSSPSGADNEQFF
>TRBJ1-2|NA|TRBV27|NA
TGTGCCAGCAGCGTTGGGTTGGGAGACTATGGCTACACCTTC
CASSVGLGDYGYTF
>TRBJ2-7|NA|TRBV9|NA
TGTGCCAGCAGCCCGGGGGTTCATCCTGTGCGCGAAGGTGAGCAGTACTTC
CASSPGVHPVREGEQYF
>TRBJ2-1|TRBD2|TRBV5-1|NA
TGCGCCAGCAGCATTAGCGGGGGGATTTACAATGAGCAGTTCTTC
CASSISGGIYNEQFF
>TRBJ2-5|NA|TRBV5-1|few
TGCGCCAGCAGCACGGGACTGGGGCAAGAGACCCAGTACTTC
CASSTGLGQETQYF
>TRBJ2-1|NA|TRBV5-1|NA
TGCGCCAGCAGCTTGGATGGAGGGGGCGAAGATGAGCAGTTCTTC
CASSLDGGGEDEQFF
>TRBJ1-5|NA|TRBV5-8|NA
TGTGCCAGCAGCTTCCTGGGTATACAGGGCCAGCCCCAGCATTTT
CASSFLGIQGQPQHF
>TRBJ1-5|NA|TRBV15|NA
TGTGCCACCAGCAGAGGCCTTCAGGGGAATCAGCCCCAGCATTTT
CATSRGLQGNQPQHF
>TRBJ1-3|NA|TRBV11-2|NA
TGTGCCAGCAGCTTCGGGTACATGGACTCTGGAAACACCATATATTTT
CASSFGYMDSGNTIYF
>TRBJ2-4|NA|TRBV7-9|NA
TGTGCCAGCAGCTTAGATCACAGGGAAGGTCGGACCAAAAACATTCAGTACTTC
CASSLDHREGRTKNIQYF
>TRBJ1-1|NA|TRBV7-9|NA
TGTGCCAGCAGCCAGAGCGGGACGGGGAACACTGAAGCTTTCTTT
CASSQSGTGNTEAFF
>TRBJ1-5|NA|TRBV20-1|NA
TGCAGTGCTAGTGACCAGGGAAGGATGAGCAATCAGCCCCAGCATTTT
CSASDQGRMSNQPQHF
>TRBJ2-4|NA|TRBV5-6|NA
TGTGCCAGCAGCTTAGGTCCACAGGTAGACGGGCAAATTCAGTACTTC
CASSLGPQVDGQIQYF
>TRBJ1-1|NA|TRBV7-9|NA
TGTGCCAGCAGCTTAATTCCCGGGACAGAAGCTTTCTTT
CASSLIPGTEAFF
>TRBJ2-2|NA|TRBV27|NA
TGTGCCAGTTACACCCGGGGGAGCGGGGAGCTGTTTTTT
CASYTRGSGELFF
>TRBJ1-6|TRBD1|TRBV10-3|NA
TGTGCCATCAGTGATACAGGGGTGTCACCCCTCCACTTT
CAISDTGVSPLHF
>TRBJ1-1|NA|TRBV6-5|NA
TGTGCCAGCACTGTCCGGGGTGGCCCGAACACTGAAGCTTTCTTT
CASTVRGGPNTEAFF
>TRBJ2-3|TRBD2|TRBV11-2|NA
TGTGCCAGCAGCTTCCCTCTAGCGGTTAACACAGATACGCAGTATTTT
CASSFPLAVNTDTQYF
>TRBJ1-1|TRBD1|TRBV6-5|NA
TGTGCCAGCAGTTCCCGACAGGGCAACACTGAAGCTTTCTTT
CASSSRQGNTEAFF